This T cell receptor (beta chain) was retrieved from a study of blood T cells in healthy people across ages. Study-level results: There were more naive CD4+ cells and higher diversity in long-lived donors than in aged donors. Without sorted subsets, naive and antigen-experienced compartments could not be conclusively compared.

It was with a sample-barcoded 5' primer and a J-beta primer mix that a second PCR of roughly 6 to 11 cycles was run. In TCRdb, the 5' RACE reads were re-called with MiXCR into one record per CDR3 protein. The table records about 1.4 million distinct CDR3 sequences, 59% of them present only once. Points on this clonotype: The antigen remains undetermined.

CDR1 and CDR2 (germline): SEHNR, FQNEAQ (reference sequence). Trimming took off 1 base at V and 0 bases at J, with 12 bases between the two ends. The CDR3 totals 17 residues. The source material was blood. The receptor was derived from a man aged 18 to 29 in good health. V is TRBV7-9 and J is TRBJ1-4; weak D call: TRBD1 (5 bases). CDR3 protein: CASSLGQGEATNEKLFF. The CDR3 bases are TGTGCCAGCAGCTTAGGCCAGGGAGAGGCAACTAATGAAAAACTGTTTTTT.